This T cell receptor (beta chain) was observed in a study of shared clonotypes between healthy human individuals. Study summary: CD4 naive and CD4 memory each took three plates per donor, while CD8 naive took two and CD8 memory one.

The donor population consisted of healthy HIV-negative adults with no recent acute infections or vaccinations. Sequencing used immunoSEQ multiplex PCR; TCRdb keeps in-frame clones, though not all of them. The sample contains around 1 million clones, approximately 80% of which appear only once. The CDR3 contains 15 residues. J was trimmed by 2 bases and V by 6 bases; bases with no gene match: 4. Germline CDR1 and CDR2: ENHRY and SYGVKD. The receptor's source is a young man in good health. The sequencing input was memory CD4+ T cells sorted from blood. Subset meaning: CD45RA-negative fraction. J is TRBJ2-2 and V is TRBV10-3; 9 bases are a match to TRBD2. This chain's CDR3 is CAIRNSGSNTGELFF. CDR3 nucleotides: TGTGCCATCAGGAATAGCGGGAGTAACACCGGGGAGCTGTTTTTT.